Listed below are T cell receptor beta chains from one sample, sequenced in a study of blood T cell repertoires in COVID-19. TCRdb's table, derived via immunoSEQ multiplex PCR, lists solely in-frame clones and lacks some. The repertoire consists of roughly 500,000 clones, with 85% to 90% occurring once and the leading ten covering about 2%. The material sequenced was PBMCs or T cells enriched from blood (not recorded which). The receptors come from a woman between 40 and 55 years old who had recovered from COVID-19. Each CDR3 is given with its conserved first and last residue.

v_call	cdr3_length	cdr3_aa
TRBV5-1	14	CASSAGQGRDEQFF
TRBV5-1	14	CASQGVAGANVLTF
TRBV6-6	15	CASRPLAASTDTQYF
TRBV2	14	CASLGQGPTGELFF
TRBV7-2	16	CASSLDSAVAKNIQYF
TRBV24-1	20	CATSGETGTRVKGTYNEQFF
TRBV5-4	15	CASSRGGREDTEAFF
TRBV15	15	CATSWSRGGQETQYF
TRBV6-5	15	CASSYGGVIGYEQYF
TRBV2	14	CASSGTGGNQPQHF
TRBV3-1/TRBV3-2	16	CASSQRGQGMNTEAFF
TRBV7-8	12	CASSLGEELTFF
TRBV7-2	16	CASSIPGLASGYEQFF
TRBV10-3	15	CAISESAGNTGELFF
TRBV2	16	CASRETGGSGANVLTF
TRBV4-3	19	CASSQERGSGRAITGELFF
TRBV30	14	CAWSVDSVRGRQYF
TRBV6-2/TRBV6-3	14	CASSYSSNNSPLHF
TRBV5-1	17	CASSLAGTGGEDTEAFF
TRBV12-5	13	CASGLYSFNTIYF
TRBV13	13	CASSLAAGRRQYF
TRBV9	17	CASSSTTERDNPYEQYF
TRBV2	15	CASSTKTGLNQPQHF
TRBV7-2	13	CASSLGSQETQYF
TRBV29-1	14	CSVARVLSYNEQFF
TRBV11-3	17	CASSLDNSGAPYNEQFF
TRBV19	16	CASSMLKGVGNYGYTF
TRBV19	14	CASSIVSRAEKLFF
TRBV5-1	13	CASSWDIQETQYF
TRBV5-1	13	CASSLGDTGEQFF
TRBV9	15	CASSARKDRGETQYF
TRBV3-1/TRBV3-2	16	CASSPTSGGSTDTQYF
TRBV3-1/TRBV3-2	18	CASSHRQGASSGNYEQYF
TRBV7-6	14	CASSLSGSGNTIYF
TRBV4-3	20	CASSRDPGLAGTLAKNIQYF
TRBV10-1	14	CASSRDFSYNEQFF
TRBV27	15	CASSFGPGNTYEQYF
TRBV5-4	17	CASSHSPAGGYYNEQFF
TRBV15	12	CASTGGNTEAFF
TRBV10-2	15	CASSESGSRNQPQHF
TRBV29-1	14	CSVENQGGYTEAFF
TRBV18	14	CASSPGQGNTEAFF
TRBV27	14	CASSFSGTAYGYTF
TRBV4-2	14	CASSRTGAEDIQYF
TRBV5-1	17	CASSYRTGWNMNTEAFF
TRBV11-2	12	CASSSENQPQHF